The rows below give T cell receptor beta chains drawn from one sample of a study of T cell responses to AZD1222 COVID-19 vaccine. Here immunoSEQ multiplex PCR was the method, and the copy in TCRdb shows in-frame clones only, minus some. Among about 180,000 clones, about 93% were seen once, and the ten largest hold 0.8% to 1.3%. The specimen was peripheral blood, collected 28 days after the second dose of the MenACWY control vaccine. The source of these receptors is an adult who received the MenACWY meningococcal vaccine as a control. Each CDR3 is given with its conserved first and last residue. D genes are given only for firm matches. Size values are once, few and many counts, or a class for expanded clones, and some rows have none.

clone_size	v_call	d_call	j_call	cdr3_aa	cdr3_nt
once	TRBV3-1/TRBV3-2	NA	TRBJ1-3	CASSSRGTGNTIYF	TGTGCCAGCAGCTCGAGGGGCACGGGAAACACCATATATTTT
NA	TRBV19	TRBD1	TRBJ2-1	CASSNTGGSYNEQFF	TGTGCCAGTAGTAACACAGGGGGGTCCTACAATGAGCAGTTCTTC
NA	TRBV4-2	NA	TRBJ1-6	CASSQDRANSPLHF	TGTGCCAGCAGCCAAGACAGGGCTAATTCACCCCTCCACTTT
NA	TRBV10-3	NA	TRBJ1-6	CAISESKDSPLHF	TGTGCCATCAGTGAGTCCAAGGATTCACCCCTCCACTTT
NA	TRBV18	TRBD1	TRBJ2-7	CASSRGTASYEQYF	TGTGCCAGCTCACGGGGGACAGCCTCCTACGAGCAGTACTTC
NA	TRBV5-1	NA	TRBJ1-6	CASSTGQRISPLHF	TGCGCCAGCAGCACAGGACAGCGGATTTCACCCCTCCACTTT
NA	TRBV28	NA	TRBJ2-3	CATSVGYQGITDTQYF	TGTGCCACCAGTGTTGGGTATCAAGGGATCACAGATACGCAGTATTTT
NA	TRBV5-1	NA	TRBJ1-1	CASSLMGSQGTEAFF	TGCGCCAGCAGCTTGATGGGATCCCAGGGCACTGAAGCTTTCTTT
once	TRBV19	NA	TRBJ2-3	CASRGPESTDTQYF	TGTGCCAGTAGGGGTCCCGAGAGCACAGATACGCAGTATTTT
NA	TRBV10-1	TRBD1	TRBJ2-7	CASSKGTALREQYF	TGCGCCAGTTCGAAGGGGACAGCCCTTCGCGAGCAGTACTTC
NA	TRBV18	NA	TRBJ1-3	CASSPPSLFGNTIYF	TGTGCCAGCTCACCACCGTCCCTATTTGGAAACACCATATATTTT
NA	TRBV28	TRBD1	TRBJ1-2	CASITGGDGYTF	TGTGCCAGCATCACAGGGGGCGATGGCTACACCTTC
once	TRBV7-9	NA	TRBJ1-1	CASSLAVGNNEAFF	TGTGCCAGCAGCTTAGCGGTGGGGAACAATGAAGCTTTCTTT
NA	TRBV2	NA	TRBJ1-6	CASRAGSSYNSPLHF	TGTGCCAGCAGGGCAGGGAGCTCCTATAATTCACCCCTCCACTTT
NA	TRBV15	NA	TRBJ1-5	CATSRPDLQPQHF	TGTGCCACCAGCAGACCGGACCTTCAGCCCCAGCATTTT
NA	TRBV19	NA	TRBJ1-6	CASSDRANSPLHF	TGTGCCAGTAGCGACAGAGCCAATTCACCCCTCCACTTT
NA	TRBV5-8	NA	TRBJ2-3	CASSLRGTDTQYF	TGTGCCAGCAGCCTCAGGGGCACAGATACGCAGTATTTT
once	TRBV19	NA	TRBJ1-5	CASSSSQGIRHQPQHF	TGTGCCAGTAGTTCGTCACAGGGAATTCGTCATCAGCCCCAGCATTTT
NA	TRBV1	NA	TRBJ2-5	CTSSFRSGGLKRREETQYF	TGCACCAGCAGCTTTCGTAGCGGGGGCCTAAAGAGGAGGGAAGAGACCCAGTACTTC
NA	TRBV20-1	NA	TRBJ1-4	CSASSSRGLFF	TGCAGTGCCTCGAGCAGCCGGGGACTGTTTTTT
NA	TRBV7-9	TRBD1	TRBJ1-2	CASSFRTGFNYGYTF	TGTGCCAGCAGCTTCCGGACAGGCTTTAACTATGGCTACACCTTC
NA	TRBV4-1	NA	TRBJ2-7	CASSQASIGGYEQYF	TGCGCCAGCAGCCAAGCATCAATCGGAGGTTACGAGCAGTACTTC
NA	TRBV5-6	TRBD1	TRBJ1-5	CASSLLSGGSNQPQHF	TGTGCCAGCAGCTTGCTGTCAGGGGGGAGCAATCAGCCCCAGCATTTT
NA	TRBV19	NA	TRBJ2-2	CASRPDPWSGELFF	TGTGCCAGTAGACCGGACCCCTGGTCCGGGGAGCTGTTTTTT
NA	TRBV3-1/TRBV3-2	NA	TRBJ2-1	CASSQDLMEPRPFF	TGTGCCAGCAGCCAAGATTTAATGGAGCCCCGTCCCTTCTTC
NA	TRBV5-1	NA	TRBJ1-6	CASSLDRRGSPLHF	TGCGCCAGCAGCTTAGACAGACGTGGTTCACCCCTCCACTTT
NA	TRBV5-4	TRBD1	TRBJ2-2	CASSWRTGDTGELFF	TGTGCCAGCAGCTGGAGGACAGGGGACACCGGGGAGCTGTTTTTT
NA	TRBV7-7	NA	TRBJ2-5	CASSLAYLRGLETQYF	TGTGCCAGCAGCTTAGCGTATCTAAGGGGTCTAGAGACCCAGTACTTC
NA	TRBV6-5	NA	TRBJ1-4	CASSNGVSSNEKLFF	TGTGCCAGCAGTAACGGAGTATCCTCTAATGAAAAACTGTTTTTT
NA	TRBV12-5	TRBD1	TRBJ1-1	CASGLGGQGGPGTEAFF	TGTGCTAGTGGTTTGGGGGGCCAAGGGGGCCCAGGAACTGAAGCTTTCTTT
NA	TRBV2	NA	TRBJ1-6	CASSERTSNSPLHF	TGTGCCAGCAGTGAAAGGACCAGCAATTCACCCCTCCACTTT
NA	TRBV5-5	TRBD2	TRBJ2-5	CASSLVTSGGETQYF	TGTGCCAGCAGCTTGGTTACTAGCGGGGGGGAGACCCAGTACTTC
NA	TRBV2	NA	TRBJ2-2	CASRGRGSGELFF	TGTGCCAGCAGGGGCAGGGGTTCCGGGGAGCTGTTTTTT
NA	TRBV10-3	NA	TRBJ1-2	CAISDVARNYGYTF	TGTGCCATCAGTGATGTGGCCAGGAACTATGGCTACACCTTC
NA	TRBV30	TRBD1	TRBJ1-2	CAWSVGGGITPGGYTF	TGTGCCTGGAGTGTAGGAGGGGGCATCACTCCTGGGGGCTACACCTTC
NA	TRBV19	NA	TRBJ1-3	CASSRGDMGNTIYF	TGTGCCAGTAGTCGCGGGGACATGGGAAACACCATATATTTT
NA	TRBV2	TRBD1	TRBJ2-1	CASDRTGYFNEQFF	TGTGCCAGCGACCGGACAGGGTATTTCAATGAGCAGTTCTTC
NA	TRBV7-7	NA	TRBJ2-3	CASSLAETPGYTQYF	TGTGCCAGCAGCTTAGCAGAGACCCCGGGGTATACGCAGTATTTT
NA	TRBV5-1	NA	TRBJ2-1	CASSLEQSEQFF	TGCGCCAGCAGCTTAGAACAGAGTGAGCAGTTCTTC
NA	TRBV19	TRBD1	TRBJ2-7	CASSRGTGTYEQYF	TGTGCCAGTAGTCGCGGGACAGGCACCTACGAGCAGTACTTC
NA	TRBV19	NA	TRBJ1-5	CASSIVGSGQPQHF	TGTGCCAGTAGTATAGTGGGCTCGGGTCAGCCCCAGCATTTT
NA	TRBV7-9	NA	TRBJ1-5	CASSLTGGNQPQHF	TGTGCCAGCAGCTTGACAGGTGGCAATCAGCCCCAGCATTTT
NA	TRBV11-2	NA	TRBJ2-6	CASSSKGRGAGANVLTF	TGTGCCAGCAGCTCCAAGGGGCGAGGGGCTGGGGCCAACGTCCTGACTTTC
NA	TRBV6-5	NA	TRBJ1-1	CASSQTSGGRTEAFF	TGTGCCAGCAGCCAAACCTCGGGGGGGCGGACTGAAGCTTTCTTT
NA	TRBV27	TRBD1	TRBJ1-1	CASSPGTGMVGRRAFF	TGTGCCAGCAGTCCCGGGACAGGGATGGTAGGGCGAAGAGCTTTCTTT
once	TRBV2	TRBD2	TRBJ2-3	CASSLGLAGGSTDTQYF	TGTGCCAGCAGTCTGGGACTAGCGGGGGGTTCCACAGATACGCAGTATTTT
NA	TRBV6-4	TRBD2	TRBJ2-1	CASSDFSGGVSEQFF	TGTGCCAGCAGTGATTTTAGCGGGGGGGTCAGTGAGCAGTTCTTC
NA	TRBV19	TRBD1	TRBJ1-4	CASIDQTGFGEKLFF	TGTGCCAGTATCGATCAGACAGGGTTTGGCGAAAAACTGTTTTTT
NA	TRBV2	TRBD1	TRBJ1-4	CASSETGSNEKLFF	TGTGCCAGCAGCGAGACAGGGAGTAATGAAAAACTGTTTTTT
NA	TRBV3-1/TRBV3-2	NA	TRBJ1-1	CASSQRGKGTAFF	TGTGCCAGCAGCCAAAGGGGGAAGGGAACAGCTTTCTTT
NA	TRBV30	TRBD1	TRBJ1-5	CAWSGQGSQPQHF	TGTGCCTGGAGTGGACAGGGGAGTCAGCCCCAGCATTTT
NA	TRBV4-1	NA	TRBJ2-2	CASSPRGPTGELFF	TGCGCCAGCAGCCCGAGGGGCCCCACCGGGGAGCTGTTTTTT
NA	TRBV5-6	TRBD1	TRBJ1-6	CASSLGRGHGSPLHF	TGTGCCAGCAGCTTGGGCAGGGGGCACGGTTCACCCCTCCACTTT
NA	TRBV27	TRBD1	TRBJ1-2	CASSFRTGFDYGYTF	TGTGCCAGCAGTTTCAGGACAGGGTTCGACTATGGCTACACCTTC